What follows is one TCR beta chain and its context. The sample belongs to a study of blood T cell repertoires in COVID-19. This table comes from immunoSEQ multiplex PCR, and its TCRdb copy is limited to in-frame clones, with some not included. The sample carries 95,000 to 150,000 clones, around 87% recorded once. With 7 bases clipped from V and 6 bases from J, the junction kept 7 bases outside the gene matches. CDR1 and CDR2 (germline): SGHTA, FQGNSA. This CDR3 spans 13 amino acids. The sequenced material came from peripheral blood. The sequence came from a woman in her fifties or sixties with COVID-19, enrolled during active disease. The chain recombines TRBV7-2 with TRBJ2-3; 7 nucleotides align to TRBD2. The CDR3 is CASIRGVLDTQYF. The CDR3, as DNA: TGTGCCAGCATCCGGGGGGTCCTGGATACGCAGTATTTT.